The following is a T cell receptor (beta chain) sequence with its context. Noted treatment: oral pan-JAK inhibitor, 5-10 mg twice daily. This CDR3 region has 11 residues. V was pared by 6 bases and J by 8 bases, with 8 bases between. Looked up from germline, CDR1 is SGDLS and CDR2 is YYNGEE. This sample was included in a study of CD8+ T cells in alopecia areata. Following RNA extraction, reverse transcription yielded cDNA that acted as the sequencing template. Sequenced by immunoSEQ multiplex PCR; TCRdb stores in-frame clones only, minus some. The sample lists 110,000 to 150,000 clones; about 88% were seen once.

The chain is built from TRBV9 and TRBJ2-2; D is perhaps TRBD1 (5 bases). Sequencing was performed on CD8+ T cells sorted from blood, taken at week 4, from a patient treated with tofacitinib. The source is a human donor with alopecia areata. This CDR3 is CASKGDGELFF. CDR3 nucleotides: TGTGCCAGCAAAGGGGATGGGGAGCTGTTTTTT.